Presented here are 23 T cell receptor beta chains from one specimen sequenced in a study of blood T cell repertoires in COVID-19. Only in-frame clones appear in the TCRdb table, and some are missing; sequencing was by immunoSEQ multiplex PCR. Of approximately 13,000 clones in the sample, around 85% were seen once. Sample: peripheral blood. These receptors originate from a human donor in a cohort sampled during active COVID-19.

The CDR3 here is CASSDRDYQGEQFF. CDR3 coding DNA: TGCGCCAGCAGTGACCGGGACTACCAAGGGGAGCAGTTCTTC. This chain joins TRBV10-1 and TRBJ2-1, with 7 nucleotides matching TRBD2. This CDR3 has 14 residues. V lost 3 bases, J lost 10 bases, and 9 bases stayed unmatched. Per germline, CDR1 WNHNN and CDR2 SYGVQD (reference sequence).

The chain recombines TRBV7-2 with TRBJ1-2; D not certain. The CDR3 covers 15 residues. Germline-derived CDR1 and CDR2 are SGHTA and FQGNSA. V dropped 5 bases and J dropped 0 bases, with 13 bases sitting between them. In DNA, the CDR3 is TGTGCCAGCAGCCCCCGAGGGCTAGCTAACTATGGCTACACCTTC. It translates to CASSPRGLANYGYTF. Complete variable domain (other parts from reference TRBV7-2 and TRBJ1-2): GAGVSQSPSNKVTEKGKDVELRCDPISGHTALYWYRQSLGQGLEFLIYFQGNSAPDKSGLPSDRFSAERTGGSVSTLTIQRTQQEDSAVYLCASSPRGLANYGYTFGSGTRLTVV.

The chain employs TRBV6-5 and TRBJ2-3; TRBD2 aligns across 11 bases. CDR3 length: 15 amino acids. The J segment lost 4 bases and the V segment lost 6 bases, leaving 6 bases of the junction unmatched. Germline CDR1 is MNHEY and CDR2 is SVGAGI. The CDR3 protein is CASSPTSGISDTQYF. CDR3 sequence (DNA): TGTGCCAGCAGCCCGACTAGCGGGATTTCAGATACGCAGTATTTT.

The chain carries TRBV19 and TRBJ2-1; TRBD1 aligns across 9 bases. Germline values: CDR1 LNHDA, CDR2 SQIVND (reference sequence). CDR3 length: 15 residues. The ends lost 5 bases at V and 6 bases at J; junction bases unmatched: 8. The CDR3 region has the DNA TGTGCCAGTAGTCCGGACAGGGGACAAGTCAATGAGCAGTTCTTC. Its translation is CASSPDRGQVNEQFF.

This clone came up a few times. The chain uses TRBV6-2 or TRBV6-3 and TRBJ2-1, with 7 bases lining up with TRBD2. Germline V CDR1 and CDR2: MNHEY, SVGEGT. After removal of 5 bases from V and 8 bases from J, the junction contained 9 bases not matched to a gene. The CDR3 loop spans 14 amino acids. This CDR3 reads CASSQSGTHDEQFF. The CDR3 nucleotides are TGTGCCAGCAGTCAAAGCGGGACCCACGATGAGCAGTTCTTC.

The rearrangement links TRBV1 to TRBJ2-7; TRBD1 is the table's D call and was not checked against the DNA. TRBV1 is designated a pseudogene. There are 14 residues in the CDR3. The CDR3 loop reads CTSSQDRGSYEQYF. Here the CDR3 DNA reads TGCACCAGCAGCCAAGATAGGGGGAGCTACGAGCAGTACTTC.

The chain uses TRBV20-1 and TRBJ1-5; maybe TRBD1 (5 bases). The CDR3 loop spans 14 amino acids. V lost 3 bases to trimming and J lost 1 base, with 10 bases between them. The germline V gene has CDR1 DFQATT and CDR2 SNEGSKA (reference sequence). The CDR3 here is CSASRQGSNQPQHF. CDR3 bases: TGCAGTGCTAGTCGGCAGGGAAGCAATCAGCCCCAGCATTTT.

V gene TRBV6-5 combines with J gene TRBJ1-1; D call uncertain. Germline V gene data show CDR1 as MNHEY and CDR2 as SVGAGI. V gave up 4 bases and J gave up 5 bases, with 11 bases separating them. This CDR3 is built from 13 residues. CDR3 loop: CASSFSGWTEAFF. CDR3 DNA sequence: TGTGCCAGCAGTTTTTCGGGGTGGACTGAAGCTTTCTTT.

This clone was observed a single time. The chain carries TRBV3-1 (or the pseudogene TRBV3-2) and TRBJ2-2, with TRBD2 identical over 8 bases. Germline-derived CDR1 and CDR2 are LGHDT and YNNKEL (reference sequence). Losses at the gene ends were 8 bases for V and 6 bases for J; bases not matched to a gene: 8. The CDR3 totals 14 residues. CDR3 in amino acids: CASRSGSWAGELFF. DNA of the CDR3: TGTGCCAGCCGGAGCGGGAGTTGGGCCGGGGAGCTGTTTTTT.

CDR3 in amino acids: CASSSRVSTDTQYF. CDR3 in DNA: TGTGCCAGCAGTTCCCGAGTAAGCACAGATACGCAGTATTTT. The gene calls are TRBV28 and TRBJ2-3, with unresolved D. Trimming left V 4 bases short and J 0 bases short, with 8 bases between. Germline loops: CDR1 MDHEN, CDR2 SYDVKM. The CDR3 has 14 residues.

Comments on this clone: Other DNA sequences in the same sample also yield this CDR3. V usage is TRBV6-2 or TRBV6-3 and J usage is TRBJ2-7; D is unresolved. Between the trimmed V and J ends, which lost 6 bases and 3 bases, there was a span of 6 bases. The CDR3 consists of 11 residues. Germline CDR1 is MNHEY and CDR2 is SVGEGT. Here the CDR3 DNA reads TGTGCCAGCAGCCCCAGCTACGAGCAGTACTTC. This translates into CASSPSYEQYF.

The rearrangement joins TRBV27 to TRBJ2-1; D perhaps matches TRBD2 (6 bases). The ends were cut back, 6 bases at V and 0 bases at J, with 9 bases in the middle. Germline V gene lookup returns CDR1 MNHEY and CDR2 SMNVEV (reference sequence). This CDR3 comprises 14 residues. The CDR3 DNA is TGTGCCAGCAGATACGGGAGCTCCTACAATGAGCAGTTCTTC. Translated, it gives CASRYGSSYNEQFF.

The CDR3 here is CASSFGDYTDTQYF. The CDR3, as DNA: TGTGCCAGCAGTTTCGGGGACTACACAGATACGCAGTATTTT. The gene calls are TRBV28 and TRBJ2-3, with TRBD2 matching 7 bases. V shed 3 bases, J shed 2 bases, and the junction held 2 bases outside the gene matches. CDR1 and CDR2 (germline): MDHEN, SYDVKM. The CDR3 contains 14 residues.

The chain is built from TRBV10-2 and TRBJ2-1; 12 positions agree with TRBD2. The junction had 14 bases not matched to a gene; V was cut back by 6 bases and J by 8 bases. The CDR3 runs 17 residues. Looked up from germline, CDR1 is WSHSY and CDR2 is SAAADI. CDR3 sequence: CASSQTVASGRVYEQFF. CDR3 coding DNA: TGCGCCAGCAGCCAAACCGTGGCTAGCGGGAGGGTCTATGAGCAGTTCTTC.

The V call is TRBV5-6, the J call TRBJ2-7; a possible D gene is TRBD1 (5 bases). The CDR3 consists of 15 residues. V was pared by 1 base and J by 5 bases, with 16 bases between. Germline assignment: CDR1 SGHDT and CDR2 YYEEEE. The chain's CDR3 is CASSLRGRWYDEQYF. The DNA of the CDR3 is TGTGCCAGCAGCTTGAGGGGTCGGTGGTACGACGAGCAGTACTTC.

This clone showed up just a few times. CDR3 in DNA: TGTGCCAGCACCAGGACTAGCGGGAGCTACAATGAGCAGTTCTTC. It codes for CASTRTSGSYNEQFF. The chain carries TRBV28 and TRBJ2-1; 13 bases align to TRBD2. J was trimmed by 3 bases and V by 7 bases; bases with no gene match: 3. The CDR3 consists of 15 residues. Germline V gives CDR1 MDHEN, CDR2 SYDVKM.

V usage is TRBV3-1 (or the pseudogene TRBV3-2) and J usage is TRBJ2-1; 7 bases line up with TRBD2. The CDR3 is 11 amino acids. Germline V gene lookup returns CDR1 LGHDT and CDR2 YNNKEL (reference sequence). With V trimmed by 1 base and J by 15 bases, 3 bases remained unmatched. The CDR3 is CASSQGAGVFF. The DNA of the CDR3 is TGTGCCAGCAGCCAAGGGGCGGGAGTGTTCTTC.

By proportion, this clone is medium-sized. Other DNA sequences in the same sample also yield this CDR3. This rearrangement joins TRBV5-1 to TRBJ1-1, with D hard to call. This CDR3 has 11 amino acids. The V and J ends lost 8 bases and 1 base respectively, with 6 bases between them. The germline V gene encodes CDR1 SGHRS and CDR2 YFSETQ. This CDR3 reads CASRTNTEAFF. CDR3 in DNA: TGCGCCAGTAGAACGAACACTGAAGCTTTCTTT. The variable domain in full, completed from reference TRBV5-1 and TRBJ1-1, reads KAGVTQTPRYLIKTRGQQVTLSCSPISGHRSVSWYQQTPGQGLQFLFEYFSETQRNKGNFPGRFSGRQFSNSRSEMNVSTLELGDSALYLCASRTNTEAFFGQGTRLTVV.

This chain links TRBV5-6 with TRBJ2-2; 7 nucleotides match TRBD2. V gave up 0 bases and J gave up 6 bases; unmatched junction bases: 8. Germline values: CDR1 SGHDT, CDR2 YYEEEE. There are 16 residues in the CDR3. The CDR3 here is CASSLDGLVFSGELFF. The CDR3 region has the DNA TGTGCCAGCAGCTTGGACGGACTAGTATTTTCCGGGGAGCTGTTTTTT.

For this clone: The sample carries other DNA sequences with the same CDR3. The rearrangement uses TRBV27 and TRBJ2-7; TRBD2 matches at 9 bases. The V gene's germline CDR1 is MNHEY and CDR2 SMNVEV (reference sequence). This CDR3 spans 13 amino acids. The ends lost 8 bases at V and 4 bases at J; junction bases unmatched: 6. The DNA of the CDR3 is TGTGCCAGCTCTAGCGGGACTTCGTACGAGCAGTACTTC. Its translation: CASSSGTSYEQYF.

The chain joins TRBV19 to TRBJ2-7; 7 bases fit TRBD1. Trimming cost V 6 bases and J 2 bases; bases outside gene matches: 1. Germline values: CDR1 LNHDA, CDR2 SQIVND (reference sequence). The CDR3 has 12 amino acids. CDR3: CASRQGPYEQYF. CDR3 in DNA: TGTGCCAGTAGACAGGGGCCCTACGAGCAGTACTTC. Looking up the rest from reference TRBV19 and TRBJ2-7 gives the full variable domain: DGGITQSPKYLFRKEGQNVTLSCEQNLNHDAMYWYRQDPGQGLRLIYYSQIVNDFQKGDIAEGYSVSREKKESFPLTVTSAQKNPTAFYLCASRQGPYEQYFGPGTRLTVT.

The CDR3 loop is CAWSVRDRAAGELFF. The CDR3, as DNA: TGTGCCTGGAGTGTGAGAGACAGGGCAGCCGGGGAGCTGTTTTTT. The chain carries TRBV30 and TRBJ2-2, with TRBD1 identical over 7 bases. Germline CDR1 GTSNPN, CDR2 SVGIG (reference sequence). The junction had 7 bases not matched to a gene; V was cut back by 0 bases and J by 6 bases. CDR3 length: 15 residues.

V gene TRBV11-1 combines with J gene TRBJ2-5, with D possibly being TRBD2 (6 bases). The CDR3 is 14 amino acids. Germline V gene sequence: CDR1 SGHAT, CDR2 FQDESV (reference sequence). Trimming cost V 5 bases and J 2 bases, with 12 bases left between them. CDR3 sequence: CASSPGLTQETQYF. DNA for the CDR3: TGTGCCAGCAGCCCTGGACTAACACAAGAGACCCAGTACTTC.